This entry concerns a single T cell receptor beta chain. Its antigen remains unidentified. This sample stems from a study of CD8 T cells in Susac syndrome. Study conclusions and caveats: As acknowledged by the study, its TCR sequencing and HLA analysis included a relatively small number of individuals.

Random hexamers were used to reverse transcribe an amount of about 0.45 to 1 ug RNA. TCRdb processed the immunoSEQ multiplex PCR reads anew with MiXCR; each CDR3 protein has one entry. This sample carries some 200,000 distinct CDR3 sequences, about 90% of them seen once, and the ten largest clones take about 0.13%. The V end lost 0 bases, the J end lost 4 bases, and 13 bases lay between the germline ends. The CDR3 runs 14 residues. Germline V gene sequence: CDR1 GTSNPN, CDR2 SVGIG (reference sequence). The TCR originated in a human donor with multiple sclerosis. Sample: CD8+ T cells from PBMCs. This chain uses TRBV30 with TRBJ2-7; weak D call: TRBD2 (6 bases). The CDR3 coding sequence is TGTGCCTGGAGTGTATCCGGGGGTCCTTACGAGCAGTACTTC. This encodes CAWSVSGGPYEQYF.